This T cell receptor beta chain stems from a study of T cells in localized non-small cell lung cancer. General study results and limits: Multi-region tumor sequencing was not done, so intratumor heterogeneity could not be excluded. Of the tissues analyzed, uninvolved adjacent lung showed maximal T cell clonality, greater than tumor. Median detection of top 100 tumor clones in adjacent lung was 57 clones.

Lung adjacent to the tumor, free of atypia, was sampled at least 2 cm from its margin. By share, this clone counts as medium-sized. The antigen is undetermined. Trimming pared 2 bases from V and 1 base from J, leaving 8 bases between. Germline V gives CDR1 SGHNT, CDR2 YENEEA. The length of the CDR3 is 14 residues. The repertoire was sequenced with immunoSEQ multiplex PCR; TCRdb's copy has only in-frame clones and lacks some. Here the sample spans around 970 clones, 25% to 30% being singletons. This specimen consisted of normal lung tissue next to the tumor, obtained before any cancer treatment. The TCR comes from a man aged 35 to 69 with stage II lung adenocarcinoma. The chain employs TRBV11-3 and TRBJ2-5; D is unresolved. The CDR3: CASSLTVFQETQYF. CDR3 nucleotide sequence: TGTGCCAGCAGCTTAACGGTTTTCCAAGAGACCCAGTACTTC.